This T cell receptor beta chain was identified during a study of OX40 agonist ivuxolimab in advanced cancers. Trimming removed 2 bases at V and 7 bases at J, with 14 bases between. CDR3 length equals 13 residues. Per germline, CDR1 GTSNPN and CDR2 SVGIG (reference sequence). The repertoire was sequenced with immunoSEQ multiplex PCR; TCRdb's copy has only in-frame clones and lacks some. The sample carries 98,000 or so clones, about 85% recorded once. This sequence originates from an adult with an advanced solid tumor such as melanoma, head and neck, liver or kidney cancer. The material was CD4+ or CD8+ T cells sorted from blood, obtained in a trial of the OX40 agonist ivuxolimab. The chain couples TRBV30 to TRBJ1-2; D perhaps matches TRBD1 (6 bases). Here the CDR3 reads CAWSLQGSGGYTF. CDR3 bases: TGTGCCTGGAGTTTACAGGGATCGGGTGGCTACACCTTC.